Below, 29 T cell receptor beta chains from the same sample are listed, as sequenced in a study of graft-versus-host responses after intestinal transplantation. TCRdb's table, derived via immunoSEQ multiplex PCR, lists solely in-frame clones and lacks some. Altogether fewer than 50,000 clones are present, over 75% being singletons, with the ten largest covering 4.4%. The input for sequencing was PBMCs, taken 524 days after transplant. The source of these receptors is a human patient who received an intestinal transplant, so some T cells may come from the graft donor.

CDR3: CASSYPEGKREKLFF. In DNA form, the CDR3 reads TGTGCCAGTAGCTACCCTGAGGGGAAAAGGGAAAAACTGTTTTTT. The chain carries TRBV19 and TRBJ1-4; TRBD1 might be the D (5 bases). Between the trimmed V and J ends, which lost 6 bases and 8 bases, there was a span of 19 bases. The length of the CDR3 is 15 residues. Germline CDR1 reads LNHDA; CDR2 reads SQIVND (reference sequence). The full variable domain, in which reference TRBV19 and TRBJ1-4 provide the parts outside the CDR3, is DGGITQSPKYLFRKEGQNVTLSCEQNLNHDAMYWYRQDPGQGLRLIYYSQIVNDFQKGDIAEGYSVSREKKESFPLTVTSAQKNPTAFYLCASSYPEGKREKLFFGSGTQLSVL.

V and J are TRBV19 and TRBJ1-5; tentative D call: TRBD1 (6 bases). Per germline, CDR1 LNHDA and CDR2 SQIVND (reference sequence). This CDR3 comprises 14 residues. The V end was cut by 8 bases, the J end by 3 bases, with 14 bases between. CDR3 sequence (DNA): TGTGCCAGTGACCCCGGGACACTCAATCAGCCCCAGCATTTT. It encodes CASDPGTLNQPQHF.

The chain carries TRBV6-6 and TRBJ2-7, with 7 bases lining up with TRBD2. CDR3 size: 12 residues. Germline CDR1 reads MNHNY; CDR2 reads SVGAGI (reference sequence). Trimming cost V 6 bases and J 7 bases; bases outside gene matches: 6. Here the CDR3 reads CASSPSGGEQYF. In DNA form, the CDR3 reads TGTGCCAGCAGCCCGTCCGGGGGGGAGCAGTACTTC.

The rearrangement uses TRBV5-1 and TRBJ1-4; tentatively, D is TRBD1 (5 bases). This CDR3 is built from 16 residues. Germline loops: CDR1 SGHRS, CDR2 YFSETQ. The V gene lost 0 bases and the J gene lost 4 bases, with 13 bases spanning the gap. In DNA form, the CDR3 reads TGCGCCAGCAGCTTGGGTGGGGGATCGGATAATGAAAAACTGTTTTTT. It codes for CASSLGGGSDNEKLFF.

The chain links TRBV5-1 to TRBJ2-3; D may be TRBD2 (8 bases). The CDR3 sequence is 14 residues long. Per the germline V gene, CDR1 is SGHRS and CDR2 is YFSETQ. V was trimmed by 2 bases and J by 13 bases, leaving 20 bases between them. In nucleotides, the CDR3 is TGCGCCAGCAGCTTCGGGACAGCGGGGGCCTCCAAGTATTTT. It is translated as CASSFGTAGASKYF.

This clone occurred once. This chain uses TRBV7-9 with TRBJ1-5; D might be TRBD1 (5 bases). The CDR3 loop spans 14 amino acids. Per germline, CDR1 SEHNR and CDR2 FQNEAQ (reference sequence). Between the trimmed V and J ends, which lost 4 bases and 5 bases, there was a span of 12 bases. The CDR3 protein is CASSSGKGHQPQHF. In nucleotides, the CDR3 is TGTGCCAGCAGCTCAGGGAAGGGGCATCAGCCCCAGCATTTT.

This sequence joins TRBV6-5 and TRBJ1-3; D is perhaps TRBD1 (5 bases). This CDR3 spans 15 amino acids. Trimming pared 0 bases from V and 4 bases from J, leaving 10 bases between. Looked up from germline, CDR1 is MNHEY and CDR2 is SVGAGI. The DNA for the CDR3 is TGTGCCAGCAGTTACTCGGGGACGGTCGGAAACACCATATATTTT. This translates into CASSYSGTVGNTIYF.

The chain links TRBV15 to TRBJ2-5, with a possible D match to TRBD1 (5 bases). V lost 0 bases and J 3 bases, leaving 11 bases between the germline ends. The CDR3 runs to 15 residues. Germline V gene sequence: CDR1 LNHNV, CDR2 YYDKDF (reference sequence). The CDR3 reads CATSRDKAGKETQYF. The CDR3 bases are TGTGCCACCAGCAGAGATAAGGCAGGGAAAGAGACCCAGTACTTC.

This clone was seen once. J is TRBJ2-7 and V is TRBV9; 7 nucleotides line up with TRBD1. The trim removed 4 bases at V and 3 bases at J, leaving 1 base unmatched. CDR1 is SGDLS and CDR2 is YYNGEE in the germline V gene. The CDR3 runs 12 residues. The CDR3 loop reads CASSRDSYEQYF. The DNA for the CDR3 is TGTGCCAGCAGCCGGGACAGCTACGAGCAGTACTTC.

The chain links TRBV7-3 to TRBJ2-1; TRBD2 is a possible D gene (5 bases). V was pared by 2 bases and J by 2 bases, with 16 bases between. The CDR3 is 17 amino acids. Germline V CDR1 and CDR2: SGHTA, FQGTGA. CDR3 in amino acids: CASSLESSRFPYNEQFF. CDR3 DNA: TGTGCCAGCAGCTTAGAATCTAGCAGGTTTCCCTACAATGAGCAGTTCTTC.

This chain joins TRBV7-6 and TRBJ2-7; 12 nucleotides align to TRBD2. V shed 1 base and J 5 bases; nucleotides not matched to a gene: 6. The CDR3 runs to 16 residues. CDR1 is SGHVS, CDR2 FNYEAQ, per germline. The CDR3 nucleotides are TGTGCCAGCAGCTTAGTAGCTAGCGGGAGGGATGACGAGCAGTACTTC. Protein: CASSLVASGRDDEQYF.

The rearrangement uses TRBV5-6 and TRBJ1-2; D gene uncertain. The germline V gene has CDR1 SGHDT and CDR2 YYEEEE. The CDR3 sequence is 14 residues long. Trimming took 2 bases from V and 5 from J, leaving 13 bases between them. The CDR3 DNA follows: TGTGCCAGCAGCTTCGGCACAGTTGATTATGGCTACACCTTC. Protein sequence: CASSFGTVDYGYTF.

The chain combines TRBV2 with TRBJ1-6; D not certain. CDR1 and CDR2 from the germline V gene are SNHLY and FYNNEI. The CDR3 is 14 amino acids. V was pared by 4 bases and J by 8 bases, with 12 bases between. CDR3 region: CASSVGSSYSPLHF. The CDR3 DNA follows: TGTGCCAGCAGTGTGGGCAGTTCTTATTCACCCCTCCACTTT.

The V gene is TRBV5-1, the J gene TRBJ2-7, with D hard to call. The CDR3 runs 13 residues. CDR1 is SGHRS, CDR2 YFSETQ, per germline. Trimming cost V 2 bases and J 2 bases, with 8 bases left between them. CDR3 loop: CASSFGSAYEQYF. In nucleotides, the CDR3 is TGCGCCAGCAGCTTTGGTAGTGCCTACGAGCAGTACTTC.

The chain couples TRBV28 to TRBJ2-1, with 10 bases lining up with TRBD2. Per germline, CDR1 MDHEN and CDR2 SYDVKM. The CDR3 runs to 17 residues. The V and J ends lost 5 bases and 0 bases, in that order; junction bases with no gene match: 7. CDR3 nucleotide sequence: TGTGCCAGCAGTCGGCGTAGCGGGGGGAGCTCCTACAATGAGCAGTTCTTC. It yields the protein CASSRRSGGSSYNEQFF.

The V and J genes are TRBV28 and TRBJ2-7; D call uncertain. Deletions cut 2 bases from V and 0 bases from J, with 11 bases between. CDR3 size: 15 residues. CDR1 and CDR2 from the germline V gene are MDHEN and SYDVKM. The CDR3 region has the DNA TGTGCCAGCAGTTTAGGCCTCAGGAGCTCCTACGAGCAGTACTTC. It encodes CASSLGLRSSYEQYF.

V is TRBV21-1 and J is TRBJ2-3; the D call in the table, TRBD1, was not verified against the DNA. TRBV21-1 counts as a pseudogene. This CDR3 has 13 amino acids. In nucleotides, the CDR3 is TGTGCCAGGACCAGGGGGAGCACAGATACGCAGTATTTT. This gives the protein CARTRGSTDTQYF.

V and J are TRBV6-6 and TRBJ2-7; D may be TRBD2 (5 bases). The CDR3 has 13 residues. Trimming cost V 2 bases and J 8 bases, with 13 bases left between them. Germline CDR1 and CDR2: MNHNY and SVGAGI (reference sequence). Here the CDR3 reads CASSYVSGNQQYF. DNA for the CDR3: TGTGCCAGCAGTTACGTGTCCGGGAACCAGCAGTACTTC.

Worth noting for this clone: The sample contains more than one DNA sequence encoding this CDR3. The CDR3 nucleotides read TGTGCCAGCAGCTCCGGACAGGGTGGCTCCTACGAGCAGTACTTC. Protein sequence: CASSSGQGGSYEQYF. J is TRBJ2-7 and V is TRBV28, with 8 bases matching TRBD1. Germline values: CDR1 MDHEN, CDR2 SYDVKM. V shed 6 bases and J 0 bases; nucleotides not matched to a gene: 7. The CDR3 contains 15 residues.

The rearrangement joins TRBV19 to TRBJ2-4, with 9 bases matching TRBD1. This CDR3 is built from 15 residues. Germline lookup yields CDR1 LNHDA and CDR2 SQIVND (reference sequence). J gave up 3 bases and V 7 bases, and 7 bases lay outside the gene matches. DNA for the CDR3: TGTGCCAGTACCCCACAGGGGGCGAGCAAAAACATTCAGTACTTC. Amino acids: CASTPQGASKNIQYF.

The rearrangement links TRBV18 to TRBJ1-6, with D unresolved. Germline lookup yields CDR1 KGHSH and CDR2 LQKENI. The CDR3 has 13 residues. Trimming pared 3 bases from V and 7 bases from J, leaving 7 bases between. CDR3 sequence reads: CASSPGANSPLHF. The CDR3 nucleotides read TGTGCCAGCTCACCCGGAGCGAATTCACCCCTCCACTTT.

Here the CDR3 reads CASSFSGEQYF. Written as DNA, the CDR3 is TGTGCCAGCAGTTTTAGCGGGGAGCAGTACTTC. This chain links TRBV27 with TRBJ2-7; 7 bases map to TRBD2. Germline CDR1 MNHEY, CDR2 SMNVEV (reference sequence). The CDR3 consists of 11 residues. V lost 3 bases and J lost 7; bases outside the gene matches: 0.

This chain joins TRBV19 and TRBJ1-1; D gene ambiguous. The CDR3 totals 13 residues. Trimming cost V 1 base and J 1 base, with 4 bases left between them. Germline V CDR1 and CDR2: LNHDA, SQIVND (reference sequence). CDR3 bases: TGTGCCAGTAGTATAGGCTGGAACACTGAAGCTTTCTTT. This codes for CASSIGWNTEAFF. Variable domain in full (rest from reference TRBV19 and TRBJ1-1): DGGITQSPKYLFRKEGQNVTLSCEQNLNHDAMYWYRQDPGQGLRLIYYSQIVNDFQKGDIAEGYSVSREKKESFPLTVTSAQKNPTAFYLCASSIGWNTEAFFGQGTRLTVV.

The chain is built from TRBV6-5 and TRBJ2-7, with TRBD1 identical over 10 bases. V shed 6 bases and J 1 base; nucleotides not matched to a gene: 3. The germline gives CDR1 MNHEY, CDR2 SVGAGI. The CDR3 covers 14 residues. The CDR3 loop is CASRGTGASYEQYF. DNA for the CDR3: TGTGCCAGCAGAGGGACAGGGGCATCCTACGAGCAGTACTTC.

Comment on this clone: Germline is not matched at one junction end, which may reflect a read error. V is TRBV27 and J is TRBJ2-2; perhaps TRBD1 as D (6 bases). CDR3 length equals 14 residues. The germline V gene encodes CDR1 MNHEY and CDR2 SMNVEV (reference sequence). The CDR3 nucleotides read TGTGCCAGCAGTTTGCAGGGGAACACCAGGGAGCTGTTTTTT. Translated, it gives CASSLQGNTRELFF.

In its sample, this clone was seen once. The chain joins TRBV4-3 to TRBJ2-7, with 7 bases aligning to TRBD1. Germline assignment: CDR1 LGHNA and CDR2 YSLEER. The CDR3 is 14 amino acids. The junction had 6 bases not matched to a gene; V was cut back by 3 bases and J by 4 bases. The CDR3 region has the DNA TGCGCCAGCAGCCACTACAGGGGTAATTACGAGCAGTACTTC. Protein sequence: CASSHYRGNYEQYF.

The chain links TRBV11-1 to TRBJ2-1; TRBD2 agrees at 12 bases. The V segment lost 4 bases and the J segment 6 bases; nucleotides outside the gene matches: 4. Germline V gives CDR1 SGHAT, CDR2 FQDESV (reference sequence). CDR3 length: 15 residues. Here the CDR3 reads CASSSRLAGVNEQFF. The CDR3 coding sequence is TGTGCCAGCAGCTCGAGACTAGCGGGAGTCAATGAGCAGTTCTTC.

V gene TRBV18 combines with J gene TRBJ2-3, with TRBD2 matching 11 bases. V gave up 3 bases and J gave up 5 bases; unmatched junction bases: 4. This CDR3 has 15 residues. CDR1 and CDR2 (germline): KGHSH, LQKENI. The CDR3 is CASSPGTSGRDTQYF. As DNA, the CDR3 is TGTGCCAGCTCACCCGGGACTAGCGGAAGAGATACGCAGTATTTT.

CDR3 in amino acids: CASSWGGSGGWSSYEQYF. In nucleotides, the CDR3 is TGTGCCAGCAGCTGGGGAGGGTCGGGGGGCTGGAGCTCCTACGAGCAGTACTTC. V and J are TRBV5-4 and TRBJ2-7; TRBD2 might be the D (7 bases). The germline V gene has CDR1 SGHNT and CDR2 YYREEE (reference sequence). V lost 3 bases, J lost 0 bases, and 22 bases lay in between. The CDR3 loop spans 18 amino acids.